Presented here are 7 T cell receptor beta chains from one specimen sequenced in a study. TCRdb re-analysed the RT-PCR reads in MiXCR, keeping a single row per CDR3 protein. This sample has about 680,000 distinct CDR3 sequences; 13% to 15% occur once, and the top ten carry just over 3.5%. Material: memory CD4+ T cells from blood. The receptors were sampled from a female donor in good health, serving as a healthy control.

This clonotype showed up just a few times. CDR3 sequence reads: CASSRNQGASYNEQFF. The CDR3 nucleotides are TGTGCCAGCAGTAGAAACCAGGGGGCATCGTACAATGAGCAGTTCTTC. This chain uses TRBV7-3 with TRBJ2-1, with TRBD1 identical over 8 bases. The CDR3 covers 16 residues. Germline assignment: CDR1 SGHTA and CDR2 FQGTGA. Trimming cost V 6 bases and J 4 bases; bases outside gene matches: 11. The full variable domain, rest sourced from reference TRBV7-3 and TRBJ2-1, is GAGVSQTPSNKVTEKGKYVELRCDPISGHTALYWYRQSLGQGPEFLIYFQGTGAADDSGLPNDRFFAVRPEGSVSTLKIQRTERGDSAVYLCASSRNQGASYNEQFFGPGTRLTVL.

This clonotype was seen a few times. The V call is TRBV20-1, the J call TRBJ1-6; 7 bases are a match to TRBD1. The CDR3 is made up of 13 amino acids. J was trimmed by 10 bases and V by 0 bases; bases with no gene match: 3. From germline, CDR1 is DFQATT and CDR2 SNEGSKA (reference sequence). The CDR3 reads CSARDQGESPLHF. CDR3 nucleotides: TGCAGTGCTAGAGATCAGGGGGAGTCACCCCTCCACTTT.

This rearrangement joins TRBV6-2 or TRBV6-3 to TRBJ1-6; 7 bases match TRBD1. Germline V gene data show CDR1 as MNHEY and CDR2 as SVGEGT. The junction had 10 bases not matched to a gene; V was cut back by 6 bases and J by 8 bases. The CDR3 runs 15 residues. Here the CDR3 reads CASSRDSNTYSPLHF. CDR3 DNA sequence: TGTGCCAGCAGCCGGGACAGCAATACGTATTCACCCCTCCACTTT.

This sequence joins TRBV18 and TRBJ1-5; D may be TRBD1 (5 bases). Per germline, CDR1 KGHSH and CDR2 LQKENI. The V end was cut by 3 bases, the J end by 7 bases, with 13 bases between. CDR3 length: 14 residues. CDR3 sequence (DNA): TGTGCCAGCTCACCGCAGGGATGGGAACAGCCCCAGCATTTT. It translates to CASSPQGWEQPQHF.

The CDR3 loop reads CASSLVEGATQYF. In DNA, the CDR3 is TGTGCCAGCAGCTTAGTTGAAGGGGCGACGCAGTATTTT. The chain joins TRBV11-3 to TRBJ2-3; tentative D call: TRBD1 (5 bases). Germline CDR1 reads SGHNT; CDR2 reads YENEEA. This CDR3 region has 13 residues. Trimming pared 1 base from V and 9 bases from J, leaving 11 bases between. Filled out from reference TRBV11-3 and TRBJ2-3, the complete variable domain reads EAGVVQSPRYKIIEKKQPVAFWCNPISGHNTLYWYLQNLGQGPELLIRYENEEAVDDSQLPKDRFSAERLKGVDSTLKIQPAELGDSAVYLCASSLVEGATQYFGPGTRLTVL.

In its sample, this clonotype was seen a few times. The V call is TRBV5-1, the J call TRBJ2-5; the D is unclear. Germline values: CDR1 SGHRS, CDR2 YFSETQ. This CDR3 is 13 amino acids long. The ends were cut back, 7 bases at V and 5 bases at J, with 15 bases in the middle. DNA of the CDR3: TGCGCCAGCCGTCCTCGACTCCGGGAGACCCAGTACTTC. Protein: CASRPRLRETQYF. Filled out from reference TRBV5-1 and TRBJ2-5, the complete variable domain reads KAGVTQTPRYLIKTRGQQVTLSCSPISGHRSVSWYQQTPGQGLQFLFEYFSETQRNKGNFPGRFSGRQFSNSRSEMNVSTLELGDSALYLCASRPRLRETQYFGPGTRLLVL.

The chain uses TRBV20-1 and TRBJ2-3; possible D gene TRBD2, 5 bases. CDR3 length: 13 amino acids. Germline V lookup: CDR1 DFQATT, CDR2 SNEGSKA (reference sequence). Trimming removed 6 bases at V and 9 bases at J, with 19 bases between. CDR3 in amino acids: CSADETGVRTQYF. CDR3 nucleotides: TGCAGTGCAGACGAAACCGGGGTCCGGACGCAGTATTTT.